Included here is one T cell receptor (beta chain) sequence, with context. The sample is drawn from a study of shared clonotypes between healthy human individuals. Sequenced by immunoSEQ multiplex PCR; TCRdb stores in-frame clones only, minus some. The profile shows about 180,000 clones, approximately 95% of them singletons. There are 14 residues in the CDR3. Germline V lookup: CDR1 MNHNY, CDR2 SVGAGI (reference sequence). The TCR sequence derives from a woman younger than 45 in good health. The chain employs TRBV6-6 and TRBJ2-5, with 12 nucleotides matching TRBD2. The closer fit of TRBJ2-7 to the DNA end suggests the J call may be wrong. Sequenced input: naive CD4+ T cells sorted from blood. Subset noted: CD45RA+ positively selected. The CDR3 protein is CASRTSGSPHEQYF. CDR3 coding DNA: TGTGCCAGCAGGACTAGCGGGAGTCCACACGAGCAGTACTTC.